This is a list of T cell receptor beta chains from one sample in a study of blood T cell repertoires in COVID-19. The table came from immunoSEQ multiplex PCR; TCRdb's copy has only in-frame clones and leaves some out. The sample comprises 150,000 to 200,000 clones, over 80% of which are singletons, and around 6.1% rests with the top ten. What was sequenced was peripheral blood. The source of these receptors is a woman between 40 and 50 years old with acute or convalescent COVID-19. CDR3s include the opening cysteine and the closing phenylalanine or tryptophan. Fields, in order: V gene, clone size, D gene, J gene, CDR3 DNA, CDR3 protein. D genes are given only for firm matches. Rows give clone size only sometimes, using once, few, many, or a class for an expanded clone.

>TRBV13|.|TRBD1|TRBJ2-5
TGTGCCAGCAGCCGGTCAGGGGGAGAGACCCAGTACTTC
CASSRSGGETQYF
>TRBV29-1|few|.|TRBJ2-1
TGCAGCGTGGTAGCGAGTTATGATGGGGAGCAGTTCTTC
CSVVASYDGEQFF
>TRBV6-6|.|TRBD2|TRBJ2-1
TGTGCCAGCACCCCGGGACTAGCGGGAAAACGGGGTGAGCAGTTCTTC
CASTPGLAGKRGEQFF
>TRBV3-1/TRBV3-2|many|.|TRBJ2-3
TGTGCCAGCAGCCAAGAATTGCTTTGGTCAGGGAGGCCAGATACGCAGTATTTT
CASSQELLWSGRPDTQYF
>TRBV7-9|.|TRBD1|TRBJ2-7
TGTGCCAGCAGCCCGTGGGACAGCATCTACGAGCAGTACTTC
CASSPWDSIYEQYF
>TRBV19|.|.|TRBJ2-2
TGTGCCAGTAGTATAAGCCCGAACACCGGGGAGCTGTTTTTT
CASSISPNTGELFF
>TRBV2|.|.|TRBJ2-2
TGTGCCAGCAGTGAAGGAATAGGGGTTTACACCGGGGAGCTGTTTTTT
CASSEGIGVYTGELFF
>TRBV3-1/TRBV3-2|few|.|TRBJ1-5
TGTGCCAGCAGAAACGGCGACTCGCCCCAGCATTTT
CASRNGDSPQHF
>TRBV30|.|TRBD1|TRBJ1-1
TGTGCCCGAGAGGGACAGGGCGGCACTGAAGCTTTCTTT
CAREGQGGTEAFF
>TRBV24-1|.|.|TRBJ2-3
TGTGCCACCGGGCCCAGACAGGCTAGCACAGATACGCAGTATTTT
CATGPRQASTDTQYF
>TRBV6-6|.|TRBD1|TRBJ2-2
TGTGCCACTGGGACAGCGAACACCGGGGAGCTGTTTTTT
CATGTANTGELFF
>TRBV7-2|.|TRBD2|TRBJ2-5
TGTGCCAGCAGCTACTCGCGGGGGGGCGGCCAAGAGACCCAGTACTTC
CASSYSRGGGQETQYF
>TRBV18|.|TRBD2|TRBJ2-7
TGTGCCAGCTCACCGGGACTAGCGGGTGGGACCTACGAGCAGTACTTC
CASSPGLAGGTYEQYF
>TRBV3-1/TRBV3-2|.|.|TRBJ1-2
TGTGCCAGCAGCCCCTCCCCAGACTATGGCTACACCTTC
CASSPSPDYGYTF
>TRBV6-5|.|.|TRBJ2-7
TGTGCCAGCAGTTTTCTATCAGGGGAGTACGAGCAGTACTTC
CASSFLSGEYEQYF
>TRBV7-2|.|TRBD1|TRBJ2-7
TGTGCCAGCAGCTTAGCTCTCGGACAGGGGAGGTCCTACGAGCAGTACTTC
CASSLALGQGRSYEQYF
>TRBV6-2/TRBV6-3|.|TRBD2|TRBJ2-7
TGTGCCAGCAGTTACTCGACCCGGGGGGGTGACTCCTACGAGCAGTACTTC
CASSYSTRGGDSYEQYF
>TRBV7-2|.|TRBD2|TRBJ2-1
TGTGCCAGCAGCTTAGATGCGACTAGCGGAACTGAGCAGTTCTTC
CASSLDATSGTEQFF
>TRBV14|.|TRBD2|TRBJ2-2
TGTGCCAGCAGCGGTAATCTAGCGGGAGATGTGGGGGAGCTGTTTTTT
CASSGNLAGDVGELFF
>TRBV15|.|TRBD1|TRBJ2-6
TGTGCCACCAGCACAGGATGGGGACAGGGGGACCCTGGGGCCAACGTCCTGACTTTC
CATSTGWGQGDPGANVLTF
>TRBV28|.|.|TRBJ1-6
TGTGCCAGCAGTCGGGGGGGGAGCTCCTATAATTCACCCCTCCACTTT
CASSRGGSSYNSPLHF
>TRBV7-8|.|.|TRBJ2-7
TGTGCCAGCAGCTTAGTGAGGGGACTCTCCTACGAGCAGTACTTC
CASSLVRGLSYEQYF
>TRBV4-2|.|.|TRBJ2-5
TGTGCCAGCAGCTTTCTAGCGACAGAGACCCAGTACTTC
CASSFLATETQYF
>TRBV28|.|.|TRBJ2-7
TGTGCCAGCAGTTTAGGGAGCTACGAGCAGTACTTC
CASSLGSYEQYF
>TRBV28|.|TRBD2|TRBJ2-1
TGTGCCAGCAGCAGCGGTGGGACTAGCAAAGTCAATGAGCAGTTCTTC
CASSSGGTSKVNEQFF
>TRBV29-1|.|.|TRBJ1-5
TGCAGCGTTGCGGGTCTCAATCAGCCCCAGCATTTT
CSVAGLNQPQHF
>TRBV6-5|.|.|TRBJ2-1
TGTGCCAGCAGTTACTCCGGGACAAAAAATGAGCAGTTCTTC
CASSYSGTKNEQFF
>TRBV27|.|TRBD1|TRBJ2-2
TGTGCCAGCAGTGACCGGAAGGGGGCTAGGACCGGGGAGCTGTTTTTT
CASSDRKGARTGELFF
>TRBV13|.|.|TRBJ1-1
TGTGCCAGCAGCTTAGGAGGGGTTCCTGAAGCTTTCTTT
CASSLGGVPEAFF
>TRBV11-2|.|.|TRBJ2-7
TGTGCCAGCAGCTTAGTGGACAGACCCTACCACGAGCAGTACTTC
CASSLVDRPYHEQYF
>TRBV6-6|.|.|TRBJ2-2
TGTGCCAGCAGTTATGGGGGCGGGAGCACCGGGGAGCTGTTTTTT
CASSYGGGSTGELFF
>TRBV5-6|.|.|TRBJ1-2
TGTGCCAGCAGCTTTAGACCAGGGGAAGCCTATGGCTACACCTTC
CASSFRPGEAYGYTF
>TRBV14|.|.|TRBJ2-7
TGTGCCAGCAGCCAAGGACAGTTCAGTAAGCAGTACTTC
CASSQGQFSKQYF
>TRBV5-1|.|.|TRBJ1-5
TGCGCCAGCAGCCCTCAGGGAATAAGCAATCAGCCCCAGCATTTT
CASSPQGISNQPQHF
>TRBV6-5|.|.|TRBJ1-1
TGTGCCAGCAGTTACCCGGAGGGAACTGAAGCTTTCTTT
CASSYPEGTEAFF